The TCR beta chain described here comes from a study of T cell changes during pregnancy in multiple sclerosis. Produced via immunoSEQ multiplex PCR; TCRdb's table is partial and in-frame only. The data contain some 70,000 clones, about 90% of them singletons. Trimming took off 5 bases at V and 2 bases at J, with 22 bases between the two ends. CDR3 length: 18 amino acids. Germline V gene sequence: CDR1 SGHVS, CDR2 FQNEAQ. This clonotype was sampled from a female donor with multiple sclerosis, enrolled in a pregnancy study. This sequence joins TRBV7-8 and TRBJ1-5; D might be TRBD1 (5 bases). The specimen was peripheral blood, collected in the second trimester of pregnancy. The CDR3, as DNA: TGTGCCAGCAGCATAGGGCTCCAGGGTGAGTCCGGCAATCAGCCCCAGCATTTT. It codes for CASSIGLQGESGNQPQHF.